These 10 T cell receptor beta chains share one sample of origin, sequenced in a study of T cells in Graves' hyperthyroidism and ophthalmopathy (dated 2019 in TCRdb). The protocol used for the library was multiplex PCR. The instrument given in TCRdb is Illumina HiSeq 2000. The TCR beta CDR3 regions were amplified from RNA transcripts. A first-round RT-PCR of the TCR CDR3 used the HTBI primer set with the Qiagen OneStep RT-PCR kit. TCRdb applied fastp at Q25 and MiXCR to the public reads, then kept only in-frame beta chains. CDR3 protein duplicates are merged, each entry listing the most common genes and DNA. The sample table shows 550,000 to 650,000 distinct CDR3 sequences, and about 14% are seen once. Jointly, the top ten make up approximately 15% of the sample. Sample: blood. The receptor set was obtained from a woman between 40 and 55 years old with Graves' hyperthyroidism.

The chain joins TRBV27 to TRBJ1-5; D unresolved. Deletions cut 0 bases from V and 6 bases from J, with 12 bases between. The CDR3 consists of 15 residues. Germline V lookup: CDR1 MNHEY, CDR2 SMNVEV (reference sequence). CDR3 DNA: TGTGCCAGCAGTTTATCTCTGGCCGGCGGTCAGCCCCAGCATTTT. Its protein product is CASSLSLAGGQPQHF.

This chain connects TRBV29-1 to TRBJ2-7; 9 bases are a match to TRBD1. The CDR3 runs to 12 residues. Trimming took 6 bases from V and 2 from J; bases not matched to a gene: 2. Germline CDR1 SQVTM, CDR2 ANQGSEA. In nucleotides, the CDR3 is TGCAGCGTAGGGACAGGGACCTACGAGCAGTACTTC. Its protein is CSVGTGTYEQYF.

This clonotype was recorded many times. The chain couples TRBV12-3 or TRBV12-4 to TRBJ1-5; D is uncertain. CDR3 size: 12 residues. Trimming shortened V by 6 bases and J by 3 bases, and 6 bases separated the two germline ends. The CDR3 region has the DNA TGTGCCAGCAGATCATTCAATCAGCCCCAGCATTTT. It codes for CASRSFNQPQHF.

This clonotype was picked up many times. The V and J genes are TRBV5-5 and TRBJ2-7, with 10 bases lining up with TRBD1. This CDR3 has 14 amino acids. Germline V gene data show CDR1 as SGHKS and CDR2 as YYEKEE (reference sequence). Unmatched junction bases numbered 3, after V lost 2 bases and J lost 4 bases. In DNA form, the CDR3 reads TGTGCCAGCAGCTTCGACAGGGGGCGGTACGAGCAGTACTTC. Its protein product is CASSFDRGRYEQYF.

This clonotype was recorded at least ten times. V is TRBV18 and J is TRBJ1-5; 8 positions agree with TRBD1. CDR3 length equals 16 residues. Germline trimming cut 1 base from V and 5 bases from J; bases unmatched to any gene: 7. Germline V lookup: CDR1 KGHSH, CDR2 LQKENI. Here the CDR3 reads CASSPRVGQGDQPQHF. In DNA form, the CDR3 reads TGTGCCAGCTCACCACGGGTCGGACAGGGTGATCAGCCCCAGCATTTT.

This clonotype was seen a few times. This chain links TRBV6-1 with TRBJ2-3, with TRBD2 as a possible D gene (6 bases). With 6 bases removed from V and 0 bases from J, the gap between germline ends came to 19 bases. Looked up from germline, CDR1 is MNHNS and CDR2 is SASEGT. This CDR3 comprises 17 residues. CDR3 in amino acids: CASSRLPSEISTDTQYF. DNA for the CDR3: TGTGCCAGCAGCCGCCTTCCTAGCGAAATAAGCACAGATACGCAGTATTTT.

In its sample, this clonotype was seen many times. The rearrangement links TRBV5-1 to TRBJ2-1; D is possibly TRBD1 or TRBD2 (5 bases each). Trimming stripped 3 bases from V and 7 bases from J, with 17 bases between. The V gene's germline CDR1 is SGHRS and CDR2 YFSETQ. The CDR3 spans 15 residues. Here the CDR3 reads CASSSLPERGNEQFF. DNA for the CDR3: TGCGCCAGCAGCTCCCTACCAGAGAGGGGAAATGAGCAGTTCTTC.

This clonotype was recorded many times. CDR3: CASSLKLQGRTDTQYF. The CDR3 bases are TGCGCCAGCAGCTTAAAACTACAGGGTCGCACAGATACGCAGTATTTT. The rearrangement joins TRBV5-1 to TRBJ2-3; a possible D gene is TRBD1 (6 bases). The germline V gene encodes CDR1 SGHRS and CDR2 YFSETQ. The V gene lost 2 bases and the J gene lost 1 base, with 14 bases spanning the gap. The CDR3 covers 16 residues.

This clonotype was detected a few times. The V gene is TRBV3-1, the J gene TRBJ2-1, with TRBD1 matching over 9 bases. Germline V gives CDR1 LGHDT, CDR2 YNNKEL (reference sequence). The CDR3 is 16 residues long. The J segment lost 3 bases and the V segment lost 1 base, leaving 4 bases of the junction unmatched. The CDR3 reads CASSQVLTGGYNEQFF. The CDR3 DNA reads TGTGCCAGCAGCCAAGTACTGACAGGGGGCTACAATGAGCAGTTCTTC.

Concerning this clonotype: A much larger clone differs from this one at a single base, so this may be a read error. This chain connects TRBV10-3 to TRBJ1-4; 7 bases fit TRBD1. CDR1 and CDR2 from the germline V gene are ENHRY and SYGVKD. This CDR3 has 15 amino acids. Trimming took 2 bases from V and 5 from J; bases not matched to a gene: 5. DNA of the CDR3: TGTGCCATCAGTGAGAGGACAGGATGGAATGAAAAACTGTTTTTT. Amino acid sequence: CAISERTGWNEKLFF.